This TCR beta chain was observed in a study of spatial heterogeneity in lung cancer. General study findings and limits: In tumors, expanded intratumoral alpha and beta TCR counts tracked mutation counts.

Indicated time point: sample taken at primary tumor resection. TCRdb passed the 5' RACE reads through MiXCR, listing each CDR3 protein once. The sample yields about 4,200 distinct CDR3 sequences, 8.5% seen once. This clonotype counts as medium-sized. Its antigen is currently unknown. V lost 3 bases to trimming and J lost 3 bases, with 14 bases between them. Germline V lookup: CDR1 SGHVS, CDR2 FQNEAQ. CDR3 length: 15 residues. The chain recombines TRBV7-8 with TRBJ1-1; D is ambiguous. This material consisted of lung tumor tissue, taken at surgery. This receptor was obtained from a male donor with early-stage non-small cell lung cancer. Written as DNA, the CDR3 is TGTGCCAGCAGCTTGGGCCCAGAGGGAGACACTGAAGCTTTCTTT. Protein product: CASSLGPEGDTEAFF.